This T cell receptor beta chain came from a study of OX40 agonist ivuxolimab in advanced cancers. Notes on the study in general: At 0.1 to 3.0 mg/kg and by week 6, clonal expansion occurred in CD4+ and CD8+ blood T cells.

Clones were read by immunoSEQ multiplex PCR, and TCRdb kept only the in-frame ones, dropping some. Counted here are 50,000 to 75,000 clones, roughly 89% occurring once; the ten biggest clones make up about 0.76%. The ends were cut back, 0 bases at V and 1 base at J, with 5 bases in the middle. Per germline, CDR1 GTSNPN and CDR2 SVGIG (reference sequence). The CDR3 totals 13 residues. A few counts support this clone. Its antigen remains unknown. The chain employs TRBV30 and TRBJ2-3; possibly TRBD1 for D (5 bases). The sample here was CD4+ or CD8+ T cells sorted from blood, taken in a trial of the OX40 agonist ivuxolimab. This receptor was taken from an adult with an advanced solid tumor such as melanoma, head and neck, liver or kidney cancer. In DNA, the CDR3 is TGTGCCTGGAGTGTAGGGGGCACAGATACGCAGTATTTT. Its translation is CAWSVGGTDTQYF.